Below, 8 T cell receptor beta chains from the same sample are listed, as sequenced in a study of coeliac disease. Repertoires were generated with immunoSEQ multiplex PCR, while TCRdb's copy carries only in-frame clones and drops some. This table holds several thousand clones, about 78% found once. Sequencing was performed on lamina propria lymphocytes from the gut. These receptors all come from a young man with celiac disease.

This chain uses TRBV10-3 with TRBJ1-3; 9 bases are shared with TRBD1. The CDR3 is 16 amino acids. Germline V gene sequence: CDR1 ENHRY, CDR2 SYGVKD. J was trimmed by 2 bases and V by 4 bases; bases with no gene match: 6. CDR3 nucleotides: TGTGCCATCAGTGCAGACAGGGGGGCAACTGGAAACACCATATATTTT. Its translation is CAISADRGATGNTIYF.

This chain joins TRBV7-9 and TRBJ1-3, with D possibly matching TRBD1 (6 bases). With 6 bases removed from V and 5 bases from J, the gap between germline ends came to 20 bases. Germline V gives CDR1 SEHNR, CDR2 FQNEAQ (reference sequence). CDR3 length: 16 amino acids. CDR3 DNA sequence: TGTGCCAGCAGGCCCGAAACCAGGGGAATGAGAAACACCATATATTTT. Its protein is CASRPETRGMRNTIYF.

J is TRBJ2-7 and V is TRBV30; 9 nucleotides line up with TRBD2. Germline-derived CDR1 and CDR2 are GTSNPN and SVGIG (reference sequence). This CDR3 contains 12 residues. With 8 bases clipped from V and 8 bases from J, the junction kept 10 bases outside the gene matches. The CDR3 nucleotides read TGTGCCGCGACTAGCGGTGGTACTAAGCAGTACTTC. It translates to CAATSGGTKQYF. Based on the CDR3 plus reference TRBV30 and TRBJ2-7, the full variable domain is SQTIHQWPATLVQPVGSPLSLECTVEGTSNPNLYWYRQAAGRGLQLLFYSVGIGQISSEVPQNLSASRPQDRQFILSSKKLLLSDSGFYLCAATSGGTKQYFGPGTRLTVT.

The chain carries TRBV10-3 and TRBJ2-1; TRBD2 aligns across 11 bases. This CDR3 is built from 18 residues. Trimming cost V 8 bases and J 2 bases; bases outside gene matches: 14. Per germline, CDR1 ENHRY and CDR2 SYGVKD. The CDR3 DNA sequence: TGTGCCATCCACCCCGATGGCACTAGCGGGAGAACCTACAATGAGCAGTTCTTC. The encoded protein is CAIHPDGTSGRTYNEQFF.

CDR3 loop: CASSEALGAKNIQYF. The DNA of the CDR3 is TGTGCCAGCAGTGAAGCGCTCGGAGCCAAAAACATTCAGTACTTC. This sequence joins TRBV6-1 and TRBJ2-4, with no clear D. V shed 0 bases and J shed 0 bases, with 6 bases lying between them. This CDR3 region has 15 residues. Germline-derived CDR1 and CDR2 are MNHNS and SASEGT.

The chain employs TRBV7-2 and TRBJ1-5; D unclear. This CDR3 has 14 amino acids. Per germline, CDR1 SGHTA and CDR2 FQGNSA. The V end was cut by 6 bases, the J end by 10 bases, with 19 bases between. The CDR3 DNA reads TGTGCCAGCAGTTCAACAACAATCGCCTCCCCCCAGCATTTT. Translating gives CASSSTTIASPQHF. The full variable domain, in which reference TRBV7-2 and TRBJ1-5 provide the parts outside the CDR3, is GAGVSQSPSNKVTEKGKDVELRCDPISGHTALYWYRQSLGQGLEFLIYFQGNSAPDKSGLPSDRFSAERTGGSVSTLTIQRTQQEDSAVYLCASSSTTIASPQHFGDGTRLSIL.

The rearrangement joins TRBV5-4 to TRBJ2-3; TRBD1 matches 9 bases. In germline, CDR1 is SGHNT, CDR2 YYREEE (reference sequence). The CDR3 sequence is 16 residues long. After removal of 4 bases from V and 3 bases from J, the junction contained 9 bases not matched to a gene. CDR3 in amino acids: CASSKQQGARTDTQYF. CDR3 sequence (DNA): TGTGCCAGCAGCAAACAACAGGGGGCTCGGACAGATACGCAGTATTTT.

The chain is built from TRBV15 and TRBJ2-3; 7 bases match TRBD1. The V gene's germline CDR1 is LNHNV and CDR2 YYDKDF (reference sequence). V gave up 3 bases and J gave up 5 bases; unmatched junction bases: 8. The CDR3 is made up of 15 amino acids. This chain's CDR3 is CATSRGAGGQDTQYF. In DNA, the CDR3 is TGTGCCACCAGCAGGGGAGCAGGGGGACAAGATACGCAGTATTTT.